This is a list of T cell receptor beta chains from one sample in a study of T-cell memory formation after mild COVID-19. TCRdb called the 5' RACE reads again in MiXCR, with one record for every CDR3 protein. The sample yields 250,000 to 350,000 distinct CDR3 sequences, around 15% seen once. The specimen sequenced was PBMCs or a T cell subset sorted from them (not recorded which). The source is a man younger than 35 who had mild COVID-19 (a few samples of this study predate the infection). Cell type and time point are not known. Each CDR3 is given with its conserved first and last residue. D genes are given only for firm matches. Clone size appears in some rows only: once, few, many, or a class for an expanded clone.

length	J	V	size	D	CDR3	DNA
14	TRBJ1-1	TRBV6-2/TRBV6-3	.	.	CASSTGSGATEAFF	TGTGCCAGCAGTACAGGGTCAGGGGCCACTGAAGCTTTCTTT
17	TRBJ2-1	TRBV3-1	.	TRBD2	CASSQDWGAGGNNEQFF	TGTGCCAGCAGCCAAGATTGGGGAGCGGGGGGGAACAATGAGCAGTTCTTC
17	TRBJ2-3	TRBV7-8	.	TRBD2	CASSLAQAGGSTDTQYF	TGTGCCAGCAGCTTAGCGCAAGCGGGGGGTAGCACAGATACGCAGTATTTT
14	TRBJ1-1	TRBV7-2	few	.	CASSRNRDNTEAFF	TGTGCCAGCAGCCGAAATAGAGACAACACTGAAGCTTTCTTT
14	TRBJ1-1	TRBV12-3/TRBV12-4	.	.	CASSPTSMNTEAFF	TGTGCCAGCAGTCCGACATCAATGAACACTGAAGCTTTCTTT
16	TRBJ2-5	TRBV4-3	.	.	CASSQEISAGSETQYF	TGCGCCAGCAGCCAAGAAATTTCGGCAGGGTCGGAGACCCAGTACTTC
18	TRBJ2-7	TRBV7-9	few	TRBD2	CASSLVVGGLAGVYEQYF	TGTGCCAGCAGCTTAGTGGTGGGCGGGCTAGCGGGAGTCTACGAGCAGTACTTC
13	TRBJ2-5	TRBV18	few	.	CASSPEGRETQYF	TGTGCCAGCTCACCAGAAGGGAGAGAGACCCAGTACTTC
13	TRBJ2-5	TRBV7-2	.	.	CASSFTWGETQYF	TGTGCCAGCAGCTTTACATGGGGAGAGACCCAGTACTTC
11	TRBJ2-7	TRBV10-3	.	.	CAISANVEQYF	TGTGCCATCAGTGCGAATGTAGAGCAGTACTTC
14	TRBJ1-6	TRBV5-1	.	.	CASSLVGWKSPLHF	TGCGCCAGCAGCTTGGTAGGGTGGAAGTCACCCCTCCACTTT
14	TRBJ1-1	TRBV3-1	few	.	CASSQSRMNTEAFF	TGTGCCAGCAGCCAATCCCGGATGAACACTGAAGCTTTCTTT
14	TRBJ2-5	TRBV6-6	few	TRBD2	CASRPRTSGETQYF	TGTGCCAGCAGGCCACGGACTAGCGGGGAGACCCAGTACTTC
16	TRBJ2-5	TRBV5-1	.	TRBD2	CASSLGPSGGGETQYF	TGCGCCAGCAGCTTGGGCCCCAGCGGGGGTGGGGAGACCCAGTACTTC
17	TRBJ2-1	TRBV9	.	.	CASSVGGGAGSYNEQFF	TGTGCCAGCAGCGTAGGTGGGGGGGCTGGCTCCTACAATGAGCAGTTCTTC
17	TRBJ2-3	TRBV5-1	.	TRBD2	CASSPLLKRGGVDTQYF	TGCGCCAGCAGCCCTCTGCTGAAGCGGGGGGGCGTAGATACGCAGTATTTT
15	TRBJ1-2	TRBV28	few	TRBD1	CASRHSFRGPNGYTF	TGTGCCAGCAGGCATTCCTTCAGGGGGCCAAATGGCTACACCTTC
14	TRBJ2-7	TRBV6-1	few	.	CASSGHSSPYEQYF	TGTGCCAGCAGTGGGCATTCGTCCCCCTACGAGCAGTACTTC
12	TRBJ2-2	TRBV4-2	many	TRBD2	CAGGGNTGELFF	TGTGCCGGGGGGGGGAACACCGGGGAGCTGTTTTTT
11	TRBJ1-2	TRBV4-2	many	.	CASSQEAGYTF	TGTGCCAGCAGCCAAGAAGCAGGCTACACCTTC
13	TRBJ2-3	TRBV20-1	few	.	CSAFISEEDTQYF	TGCAGTGCTTTCATCTCCGAGGAAGATACGCAGTATTTT
16	TRBJ1-1	TRBV7-2	few	TRBD1	CASSEGPGGLDTEAFF	TGTGCCAGCAGCGAAGGGCCAGGGGGCTTGGACACTGAAGCTTTCTTT
10	TRBJ2-1	TRBV29-1	few	.	CSVVTGEQFF	TGCAGCGTCGTAACAGGGGAGCAGTTCTTC
16	TRBJ1-5	TRBV7-8	.	.	CASSLALLQLNQPQHF	TGTGCCAGCAGCTTAGCGCTGTTACAGCTCAATCAGCCCCAGCATTTT
14	TRBJ1-2	TRBV15	few	TRBD1	CATSSDRANYGYTF	TGTGCCACCAGCAGCGACAGGGCGAATTATGGCTACACCTTC
13	TRBJ1-2	TRBV11-2	.	.	CASIPGTDYGYTF	TGTGCCAGCATCCCCGGGACGGACTATGGCTACACCTTC
13	TRBJ1-5	TRBV11-2	.	.	CASTPGLGQPQHF	TGTGCCAGCACTCCAGGGCTGGGTCAGCCCCAGCATTTT
17	TRBJ1-6	TRBV5-5	.	TRBD1	CASSLGGPGQGPTPLQF	TGTGCCAGCAGCTTGGGGGGCCCGGGACAGGGCCCGACACCCCTCCAATTT
16	TRBJ2-5	TRBV24-1	.	.	CATSDLPGPGGETQYF	TGTGCCACCAGTGATTTGCCGGGACCCGGCGGGGAGACCCAGTACTTC
15	TRBJ2-7	TRBV7-2	.	.	CASSLGGRRSYEQYF	TGTGCCAGCAGCTTGGGGGGGCGAAGGTCCTACGAGCAGTACTTC
16	TRBJ1-6	TRBV20-1	few	.	CSARERGPSYNSPLHF	TGCAGTGCTAGAGAGAGGGGCCCCTCCTATAATTCACCCCTCCACTTT
11	TRBJ2-3	TRBV10-3	few	.	CATDRGDTQYF	TGTGCCACCGATCGGGGGGATACGCAGTATTTT
15	TRBJ2-3	TRBV27	once	TRBD2	CATRLAGGNTDTQYF	TGTGCCACCAGACTAGCGGGGGGCAACACAGATACGCAGTATTTT
14	TRBJ2-3	TRBV12-3/TRBV12-4	.	.	CASSSRGLADTQYF	TGTGCCAGCAGTTCTCGGGGCCTCGCGGATACGCAGTATTTT
14	TRBJ2-5	TRBV20-1	few	.	CSASPGGPLETQYF	TGCAGTGCTAGTCCGGGGGGCCCGCTTGAGACCCAGTACTTC